This T cell receptor (beta chain) stems from a study of cytomegalovirus exposure and HLA in healthy donors. Study results and caveats: Among TCR beta chains, those listed as cytomegalovirus-associated numbered 164.

Concerning this clone itself: The antigen is unknown.

The donors belonged to the roughly 110-subject validation cohort, separate from the roughly 700-subject first cohort. The repertoire was sequenced with immunoSEQ multiplex PCR; TCRdb's copy has only in-frame clones and lacks some. The sample comprises 57,000 or so clones, roughly 96% of which are singletons, and around 0.83% rests with the top ten. V shed 1 base, J shed 7 bases, and the junction held 3 bases outside the gene matches. This CDR3 spans 15 amino acids. Germline assignment: CDR1 MGHRA and CDR2 YSYEKL. The clonotype comes from a man aged 18 to 30 in good health and CMV-seronegative. The sequenced sample was PBMCs. This chain links TRBV4-1 with TRBJ2-4; TRBD2 matches 11 bases. CDR3 coding DNA: TGCGCCAGCAGCCAAGTACTAGCGGGAGTGAACATTCAGTACTTC. Its protein product is CASSQVLAGVNIQYF.